Sequencing of this T cell receptor (beta chain) was carried out in a study of T cell changes during pregnancy in multiple sclerosis. Germline V gene sequence: CDR1 SGHAT, CDR2 FQNNGV. The CDR3 has 13 residues. Trimming cost V 5 bases and J 7 bases; bases outside gene matches: 5. Using immunoSEQ multiplex PCR, the repertoire was profiled, and TCRdb retains in-frame clones only, with some absent. The table has tens of thousands of clones, roughly 90% seen once. The input for sequencing was peripheral blood, taken in the first trimester of pregnancy. This receptor was obtained from a female donor in good health, enrolled as a control in a pregnancy study. The genes are TRBV11-2 and TRBJ2-1; TRBD2 aligns across 7 bases. CDR3 loop: CASSLSGANEQFF. CDR3 sequence (DNA): TGTGCCAGCAGCCTCAGCGGGGCAAATGAGCAGTTCTTC.